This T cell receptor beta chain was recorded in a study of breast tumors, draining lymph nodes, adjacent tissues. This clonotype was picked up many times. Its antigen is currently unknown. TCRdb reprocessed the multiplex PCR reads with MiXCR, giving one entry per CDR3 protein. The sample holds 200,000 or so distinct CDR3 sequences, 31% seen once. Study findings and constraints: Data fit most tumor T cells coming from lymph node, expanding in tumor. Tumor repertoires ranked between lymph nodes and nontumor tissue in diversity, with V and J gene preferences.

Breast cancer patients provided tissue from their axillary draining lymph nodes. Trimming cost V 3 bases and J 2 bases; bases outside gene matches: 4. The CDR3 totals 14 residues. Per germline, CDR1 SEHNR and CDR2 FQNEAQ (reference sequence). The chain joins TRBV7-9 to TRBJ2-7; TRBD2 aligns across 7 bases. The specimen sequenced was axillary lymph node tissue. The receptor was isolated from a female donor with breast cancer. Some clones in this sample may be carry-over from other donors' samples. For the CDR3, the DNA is TGTGCCAGCAGCTTCGGGGACTATACCTACGAGCAGTACTTC. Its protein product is CASSFGDYTYEQYF.